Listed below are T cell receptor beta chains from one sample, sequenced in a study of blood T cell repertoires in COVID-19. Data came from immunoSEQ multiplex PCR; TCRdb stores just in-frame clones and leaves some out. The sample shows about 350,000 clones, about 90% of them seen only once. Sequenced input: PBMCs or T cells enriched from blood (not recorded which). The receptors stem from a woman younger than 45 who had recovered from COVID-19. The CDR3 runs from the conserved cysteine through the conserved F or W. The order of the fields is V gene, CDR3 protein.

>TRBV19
CASSPRGLANTEAFF
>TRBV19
CASSPGALSNQPQHF
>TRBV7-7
CASSSVSGIQETQYF
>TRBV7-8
CASSPTRNTIYF
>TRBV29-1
CSVKHSLRNTIYF
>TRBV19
CASIQGPYQPQHF
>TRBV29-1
CSVEPLLGRWAFF
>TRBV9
CASSPFRTGNVQEQYF
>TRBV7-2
CASSLDGGAEQFF
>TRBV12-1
CAIGLAGEPCQETQYF
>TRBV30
CAWSAHRTPNSNQPQHF
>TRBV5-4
CASSLGGGGGAYNEQFF
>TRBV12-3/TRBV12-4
CASSSLETQYF
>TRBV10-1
CASSQGGYGQPQHF
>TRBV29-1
CSVEVAGGGDTQYF
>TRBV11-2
CASSLGSEQYF
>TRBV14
CASSQQGGYNEQFF
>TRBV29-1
CSVGGTLNQPQHF
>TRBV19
CASSIGAAATNEKLFF
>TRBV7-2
CAGGQGAGELFF
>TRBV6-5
CASSRGGLGQTQYF
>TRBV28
CASRGQGEPTEAFF
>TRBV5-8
CASSRSGLSNSPLHF
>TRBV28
CASTHPTGQYF
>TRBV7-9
CASSAPDRTAYEQYF
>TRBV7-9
CASSQTKGAALTPNTEAFF
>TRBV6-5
CASSYSEVGRHEQYF
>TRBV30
CAFDRGRVFNTEAFF
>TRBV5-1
CASSVGQGAEAFF
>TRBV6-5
CASSYSRGEGTQYF
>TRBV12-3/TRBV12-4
CASSLTNEKLFF
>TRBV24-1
CATSDSQGVRFF
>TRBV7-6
CASSAGWELFF
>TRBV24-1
CATSGDRASRGTDTQYF
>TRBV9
CASSVGLGGYEQYF
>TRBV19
CASSHGGTGYYGYTF
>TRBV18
CASSPLPNRGPDEKLFF
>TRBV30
CAWKRARYTF
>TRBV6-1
CASSETGGEAFF
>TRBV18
CASSPLGQGGSYEQYF
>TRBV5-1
CASRDTGNTEAFF
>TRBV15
CATSRDRASGGDEQFF
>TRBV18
CASSPLPQGASYNSLLHF
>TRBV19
CASSRPGQGTYEQYF
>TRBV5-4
CASSLRQGPEQYF
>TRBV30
CAWSVWGGAWTEAFF
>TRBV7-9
CASSYAGALYNEQFF
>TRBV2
CASSVGQGPNQPQHF
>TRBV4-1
CASSQGQGGIYGYTF
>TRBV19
CASSLGGGGYEKLFF